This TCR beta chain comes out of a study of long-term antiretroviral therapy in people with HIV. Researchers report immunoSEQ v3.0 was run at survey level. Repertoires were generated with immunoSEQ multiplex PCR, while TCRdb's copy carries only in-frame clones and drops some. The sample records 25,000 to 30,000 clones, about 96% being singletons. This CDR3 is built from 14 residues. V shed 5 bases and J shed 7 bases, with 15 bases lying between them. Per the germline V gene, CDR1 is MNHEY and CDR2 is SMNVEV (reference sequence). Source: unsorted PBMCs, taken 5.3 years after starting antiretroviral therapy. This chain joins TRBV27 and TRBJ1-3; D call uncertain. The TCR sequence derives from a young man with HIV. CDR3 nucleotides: TGTGCCAGCAGTCCCCAAGACCGGTATAACACCATATATTTT. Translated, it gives CASSPQDRYNTIYF.